This T cell receptor beta chain was profiled in a study of control samples from healthy donors and cancer patients. This clone has a single count. Data came from immunoSEQ multiplex PCR; TCRdb stores just in-frame clones and leaves some out. Among roughly 400,000 clones listed, about 93% were seen once. Trimming cost V 0 bases and J 3 bases; bases outside gene matches: 6. Germline V lookup: CDR1 SGDLS, CDR2 YYNGEE. The CDR3 runs to 15 residues. The sample comprised PBMCs. The chain links TRBV9 to TRBJ2-7, with 7 bases matching TRBD2. The sequence derives from a man aged 40-55 years with head and neck cancer. DNA of the CDR3: TGTGCCAGCAGCGTAGGGGGAGGGGCTAACTACGAGCAGTACTTC. It yields the protein CASSVGGGANYEQYF. Filled out from reference TRBV9 and TRBJ2-7, the complete variable domain reads DSGVTQTPKHLITATGQRVTLRCSPRSGDLSVYWYQQSLDQGLQFLIQYYNGEERAKGNILERFSAQQFPDLHSELNLSSLELGDSALYFCASSVGGGANYEQYFGPGTRLTVT.